These 16 T cell receptor beta chains originate from one sample sequenced in a study of blood T cell repertoires in COVID-19. TCRdb's copy holds only in-frame clones and misses some; the assay was immunoSEQ multiplex PCR. The sample records more than 60,000 clones, 80% being singletons. The specimen was peripheral blood. These receptors all come from a man aged 55 to 69 with active or convalescent COVID-19.

V gene TRBV7-2 combines with J gene TRBJ2-2, with D possibly matching TRBD1 (7 bases). The CDR3 spans 16 residues. The germline V gene has CDR1 SGHTA and CDR2 FQGNSA. Trimming removed 5 bases at V and 6 bases at J, with 19 bases between. This chain's CDR3 is CASSLRTRGVSGELFF. For the CDR3, the DNA is TGTGCCAGCAGCCTTCGTACCAGGGGGGTGTCCGGGGAGCTGTTTTTT.

The rearrangement uses TRBV9 and TRBJ2-7; 7 bases fit TRBD1. Germline values: CDR1 SGDLS, CDR2 YYNGEE. With V trimmed by 3 bases and J by 4 bases, 7 bases remained unmatched. This CDR3 region has 14 residues. The CDR3 is CASSARTGSYEQYF. CDR3 DNA: TGTGCCAGCAGCGCACGGACAGGTTCGTACGAGCAGTACTTC.

The gene calls are TRBV7-2 and TRBJ1-5; TRBD1 might be the D (6 bases). The CDR3 is 13 residues long. In germline, CDR1 is SGHTA, CDR2 FQGNSA. V lost 5 bases and J lost 6, with 11 bases in between. CDR3 amino acids: CASSVQGGQPQHF. The CDR3, as DNA: TGTGCCAGCAGCGTACAGGGTGGTCAGCCCCAGCATTTT.

This chain connects TRBV23-1 to TRBJ1-1, with unresolved D. TRBV23-1 is sorted into the ORF group, with uncertain function. The ends were cut back, 3 bases at V and 1 base at J, with 12 bases in the middle. The CDR3 is 15 amino acids. Here the CDR3 DNA reads TGCGCCAGCAGTCACCCAACAGAAACGAACACTGAAGCTTTCTTT. Its protein product is CASSHPTETNTEAFF.

This chain links TRBV7-9 with TRBJ1-1; possibly TRBD1 for D (5 bases). CDR3 length: 14 amino acids. The V gene lost 3 bases and the J gene lost 6 bases, with 14 bases spanning the gap. CDR1 SEHNR and CDR2 FQNEAQ come from the germline V gene (reference sequence). CDR3 DNA sequence: TGTGCCAGCAGCTTGGGGCAGCAAGTCGCTGAAGCTTTCTTT. Residues: CASSLGQQVAEAFF. Complete variable domain (other parts from reference TRBV7-9 and TRBJ1-1): DTGVSQNPRHKITKRGQNVTFRCDPISEHNRLYWYRQTLGQGPEFLTYFQNEAQLEKSRLLSDRFSAERPKGSFSTLEIQRTEQGDSAMYLCASSLGQQVAEAFFGQGTRLTVV.

The chain links TRBV5-1 to TRBJ1-1; TRBD1 is a possible D gene (5 bases). Trimming left V 0 bases short and J 7 bases short, with 10 bases between. The CDR3 has 13 amino acids. The germline V gene has CDR1 SGHRS and CDR2 YFSETQ. CDR3 sequence reads: CASSLVQGDEAFF. CDR3 bases: TGCGCCAGCAGCTTGGTCCAGGGTGATGAAGCTTTCTTT.

The rearrangement links TRBV24-1 to TRBJ2-3, with 8 nucleotides matching TRBD1. The CDR3 contains 14 residues. Germline lookup yields CDR1 KGHDR and CDR2 SFDVKD. J lost 6 bases, V lost 4 bases, and 5 bases had no gene match. CDR3 sequence: CATSDPDRADTQYF. The CDR3 region has the DNA TGTGCCACCAGTGACCCGGACAGGGCTGATACGCAGTATTTT.

V usage is TRBV18 and J usage is TRBJ1-4, with 10 bases fitting TRBD1. V dropped 6 bases and J dropped 7; count of bases not matched to a gene: 5. Germline V lookup: CDR1 KGHSH, CDR2 LQKENI. The CDR3 runs to 14 residues. The CDR3: CASSHDRGREKLFF. In DNA form, the CDR3 reads TGTGCCAGCTCCCACGACAGGGGGCGTGAAAAACTGTTTTTT.

The chain uses TRBV9 and TRBJ2-3, with D possibly matching TRBD2 (6 bases). The CDR3 runs to 14 residues. With 4 bases removed from V and 0 bases from J, the gap between germline ends came to 9 bases. Germline V CDR1 and CDR2: SGDLS, YYNGEE. CDR3 amino acids: CASSPGLSTDTQYF. The CDR3 bases are TGTGCCAGCAGCCCAGGACTAAGCACAGATACGCAGTATTTT.

The J gene is TRBJ1-5, the V gene TRBV15; TRBD1 is a possible D gene (6 bases). Germline V gene sequence: CDR1 LNHNV, CDR2 YYDKDF (reference sequence). The CDR3 sequence is 16 residues long. Trimming removed 0 bases from V and 6 bases from J, with 15 bases in between. DNA for the CDR3: TGTGCCACCAGCAGAGATCGAGGGCAGGGGAGTCAGCCCCAGCATTTT. This codes for CATSRDRGQGSQPQHF.

This chain uses TRBV19 with TRBJ1-5, with 7 bases matching TRBD1. The J segment lost 2 bases and the V segment lost 3 bases, leaving 7 bases of the junction unmatched. In germline, CDR1 is LNHDA, CDR2 SQIVND (reference sequence). CDR3 length equals 16 residues. DNA of the CDR3: TGTGCCAGTAGTATCCAGGGGGTCAGAGGCAATCAGCCCCAGCATTTT. The encoded protein is CASSIQGVRGNQPQHF.

V usage is TRBV27 and J usage is TRBJ2-1, with 12 positions matching TRBD2. V was clipped by 5 bases and J by 4 bases; unmatched bases: 6. The CDR3 totals 16 residues. Germline CDR1 is MNHEY and CDR2 is SMNVEV (reference sequence). CDR3 DNA: TGTGCCAGCAGTCCCCGACTAGCGGGGGCGTACAATGAGCAGTTCTTC. Protein: CASSPRLAGAYNEQFF.

V usage is TRBV12-3 or TRBV12-4 and J usage is TRBJ1-1, with a possible D match to TRBD1 (6 bases). The CDR3 spans 13 residues. The V and J ends lost 6 bases and 8 bases respectively, with 16 bases between them. The CDR3 sequence: CASSPTRGREAFF. CDR3 sequence (DNA): TGTGCCAGCAGCCCAACCAGGGGAAGGGAAGCTTTCTTT.

The chain is built from TRBV5-1 and TRBJ2-2; TRBD1 agrees at 8 bases. V lost 0 bases to trimming and J lost 7 bases; unmatched junction nucleotides: 5. Per germline, CDR1 SGHRS and CDR2 YFSETQ. The CDR3 runs to 15 residues. CDR3 DNA sequence: TGCGCCAGCAGCTTGGCAGGGGGCGAGGTCGGGGAGCTGTTTTTT. Translated: CASSLAGGEVGELFF.

V gene TRBV7-2 combines with J gene TRBJ2-1, with TRBD2 identical over 14 bases. Germline CDR1 SGHTA, CDR2 FQGNSA. This CDR3 contains 18 residues. J gave up 0 bases and V 1 base, and 2 bases lay outside the gene matches. As DNA, the CDR3 is TGTGCCAGCAGCTTAGAGACTAGCGGGGGGGCCTCCTACAATGAGCAGTTCTTC. Translating it yields CASSLETSGGASYNEQFF. Using reference TRBV7-2 and TRBJ2-1 for the parts outside the CDR3, the full variable domain is GAGVSQSPSNKVTEKGKDVELRCDPISGHTALYWYRQSLGQGLEFLIYFQGNSAPDKSGLPSDRFSAERTGGSVSTLTIQRTQQEDSAVYLCASSLETSGGASYNEQFFGPGTRLTVL.

The chain couples TRBV24-1 to TRBJ2-1, with TRBD2 identical over 12 bases. Per germline, CDR1 KGHDR and CDR2 SFDVKD. The length of the CDR3 is 17 residues. V was clipped by 2 bases and J by 7 bases; unmatched bases: 8. The CDR3 loop is CATSDSASGGARNEQFF. The CDR3 DNA reads as TGTGCCACCAGTGATTCGGCTAGCGGGGGGGCCAGGAATGAGCAGTTCTTC.